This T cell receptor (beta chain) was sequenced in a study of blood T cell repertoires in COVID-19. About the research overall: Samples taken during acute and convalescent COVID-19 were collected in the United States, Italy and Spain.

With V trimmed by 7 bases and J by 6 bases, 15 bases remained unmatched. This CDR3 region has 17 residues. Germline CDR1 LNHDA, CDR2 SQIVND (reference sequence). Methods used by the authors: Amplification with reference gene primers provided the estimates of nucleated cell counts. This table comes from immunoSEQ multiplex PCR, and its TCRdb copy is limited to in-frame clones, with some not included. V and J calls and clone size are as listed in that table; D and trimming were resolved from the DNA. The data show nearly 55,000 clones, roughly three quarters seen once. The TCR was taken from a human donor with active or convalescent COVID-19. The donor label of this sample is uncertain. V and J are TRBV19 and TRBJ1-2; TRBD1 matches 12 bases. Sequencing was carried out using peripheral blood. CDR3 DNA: TGTGCCAGTACCGCCGGGGACAGGGGGCGCCTGGATCATGGCTACACCTTC. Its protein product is CASTAGDRGRLDHGYTF.